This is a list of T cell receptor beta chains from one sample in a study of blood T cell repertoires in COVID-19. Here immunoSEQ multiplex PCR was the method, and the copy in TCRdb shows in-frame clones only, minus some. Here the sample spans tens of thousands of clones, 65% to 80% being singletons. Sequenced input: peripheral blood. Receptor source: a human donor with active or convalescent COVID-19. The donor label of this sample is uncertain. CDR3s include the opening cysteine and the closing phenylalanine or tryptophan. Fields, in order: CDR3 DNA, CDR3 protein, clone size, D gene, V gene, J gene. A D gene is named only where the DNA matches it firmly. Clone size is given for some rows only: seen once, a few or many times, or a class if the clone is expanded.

DNA: TGTGCCAGCAGCCTCCCCCGCTCACGGGGGAACACTGAAGCTTTCTTT
CDR3: CASSLPRSRGNTEAFF
size: NA
D: NA
V: TRBV5-6
J: TRBJ1-1

DNA: TGTGCCAGCAGTTCCGGACAGGGACGTGGGTATGGCTACACCTTC
CDR3: CASSSGQGRGYGYTF
size: once
D: TRBD1
V: TRBV28
J: TRBJ1-2

DNA: TGTGCCAGTGAGACAGGGTCCTACGAGCAGTACTTC
CDR3: CASETGSYEQYF
size: NA
D: TRBD1
V: TRBV11-2
J: TRBJ2-7

DNA: TGTGCCAGCAGCGTAGCTGGCCAGGGCAATCAGCCCCAGCATTTT
CDR3: CASSVAGQGNQPQHF
size: NA
D: NA
V: TRBV9
J: TRBJ1-5

DNA: TGTGCCAGCAGCTTATCTAGCGGGAGGTTTACGCAGTATTTT
CDR3: CASSLSSGRFTQYF
size: NA
D: TRBD2
V: TRBV7-3
J: TRBJ2-3

DNA: TGCGCCAGCAGGTCTTCAGGGGGCTTCGGCTACGAGCAGTACTTC
CDR3: CASRSSGGFGYEQYF
size: once
D: TRBD1
V: TRBV5-1
J: TRBJ2-7

DNA: TGTGCCAGCAGCGTAACTAGCGGGAGCGGCAATGAGCAGTTCTTC
CDR3: CASSVTSGSGNEQFF
size: NA
D: TRBD2
V: TRBV9
J: TRBJ2-1

DNA: TGCGCCAGCAGCCTACGGTCGACAGGCCGGTGGGGCTACACCTTC
CDR3: CASSLRSTGRWGYTF
size: few
D: NA
V: TRBV10-1
J: TRBJ1-2

DNA: TGTGCCTGGAGTGTACAAGAACGAGAGACCCAGTACTTC
CDR3: CAWSVQERETQYF
size: NA
D: NA
V: TRBV30
J: TRBJ2-5

DNA: TGTGCCAGCAGCTTAGCGGGAGCGGGGGCCTACGAGCAGTACTTC
CDR3: CASSLAGAGAYEQYF
size: medium-sized
D: TRBD2
V: TRBV11-3
J: TRBJ2-7

DNA: TGTGCCAGCAGCCAAGATACCAGGGACATTCAGTACTTC
CDR3: CASSQDTRDIQYF
size: NA
D: NA
V: TRBV3-1/TRBV3-2
J: TRBJ2-4

DNA: TGTGCTAGTGGTTTGGTGGGAGGCTCGAGGGGGCCACGGGATCAGCCCCAGCATTTT
CDR3: CASGLVGGSRGPRDQPQHF
size: NA
D: TRBD1
V: TRBV12-5
J: TRBJ1-5

DNA: TGTGCCAGCAGCTTGGGGGGAGTCGGGCAAGAGACCCAGTACTTC
CDR3: CASSLGGVGQETQYF
size: NA
D: NA
V: TRBV5-6
J: TRBJ2-5

DNA: TGTGCCAGCAGTCCGTCGGCCGGCGGCCAGCATTTT
CDR3: CASSPSAGGQHF
size: NA
D: NA
V: TRBV12-3/TRBV12-4
J: TRBJ1-5

DNA: TGTGCCAGCAGCCAAGCAGGCAGCCCCCACGAGCAGTACTTC
CDR3: CASSQAGSPHEQYF
size: NA
D: NA
V: TRBV3-1/TRBV3-2
J: TRBJ2-7

DNA: TGCGCCAGCAGCCGGACTAGCGGGGAGCTTTCGCAGTTCTTC
CDR3: CASSRTSGELSQFF
size: once
D: TRBD2
V: TRBV5-1
J: TRBJ2-1

DNA: TGTGCCAGCAGCTTAGAGCGGGGCCACATTCAGTACTTC
CDR3: CASSLERGHIQYF
size: NA
D: TRBD2
V: TRBV7-7
J: TRBJ2-4

DNA: TGTGCCAGCAGCCACTACAGGGCAGGTGAAAAACTGTTTTTT
CDR3: CASSHYRAGEKLFF
size: NA
D: NA
V: TRBV5-8
J: TRBJ1-4

DNA: TGTGCCATCAGCGGCTCCGGACAGGGTGAAGAGCAGTACTTC
CDR3: CAISGSGQGEEQYF
size: NA
D: TRBD1
V: TRBV10-3
J: TRBJ2-7

DNA: TGTGCCAGCGCGAAGACAGGGGTACAAGAGACCCAGTACTTC
CDR3: CASAKTGVQETQYF
size: NA
D: TRBD1
V: TRBV6-5
J: TRBJ2-5

DNA: TGTGCCAGCAGCTTGGCCGGTGGCTCAAGGGGGGGGTATGGCTACACCTTC
CDR3: CASSLAGGSRGGYGYTF
size: few
D: NA
V: TRBV5-4
J: TRBJ1-2

DNA: TGTGCCTGGAGAGGAGCGGAGCAGGCGAGGGAAAAACTGTTTTTT
CDR3: CAWRGAEQAREKLFF
size: NA
D: NA
V: TRBV30
J: TRBJ1-4

DNA: TGTGCCAGCCTGGGACTAGCGGAGCAAGAGACCCAGTACTTC
CDR3: CASLGLAEQETQYF
size: NA
D: TRBD2
V: TRBV27
J: TRBJ2-5

DNA: TGTGCCACCAGCCTGGAGTTAACAGGGGGAGAGGGCTACACCTTC
CDR3: CATSLELTGGEGYTF
size: few
D: TRBD1
V: TRBV15
J: TRBJ1-2

DNA: TGCGCCAGCAGTGAGCAGGGTACCCAGCCCCAGCATTTT
CDR3: CASSEQGTQPQHF
size: NA
D: NA
V: TRBV10-1
J: TRBJ1-5